These 28 T cell receptor beta chains share one sample of origin, sequenced in a study of OX40 agonist ivuxolimab in advanced cancers. The protocol was immunoSEQ multiplex PCR, while the TCRdb copy is restricted to in-frame clones and leaves out a portion. The repertoire consists of more than 55,000 clones, with over 70% occurring once and the leading ten covering around 5%. The sample here was CD4+ or CD8+ T cells sorted from blood, taken in a trial of the OX40 agonist ivuxolimab. These receptors were taken from an adult with an advanced solid tumor such as melanoma, head and neck, liver or kidney cancer.

This chain uses TRBV7-8 with TRBJ2-5, with D maybe TRBD1 (5 bases). Germline CDR1 SGHVS, CDR2 FQNEAQ. The CDR3 has 15 amino acids. Trimming pared 2 bases from V and 4 bases from J, leaving 14 bases between. This CDR3 is CASSLTGRGLETQYF. CDR3 DNA: TGTGCCAGCAGCTTAACCGGAAGGGGTCTAGAGACCCAGTACTTC.

The gene calls are TRBV9 and TRBJ1-2, with 10 bases lining up with TRBD1. Germline CDR1 is SGDLS and CDR2 is YYNGEE. The junction had 13 bases not matched to a gene; V was cut back by 9 bases and J by 5 bases. The CDR3 spans 15 residues. CDR3 amino acids: CATGETGTGVYGYTF. The DNA for the CDR3 is TGTGCCACCGGAGAAACGGGGACAGGGGTGTATGGCTACACCTTC.

This clone came up a few times. V usage is TRBV19 and J usage is TRBJ1-2, with D hard to call. Germline V gene sequence: CDR1 LNHDA, CDR2 SQIVND (reference sequence). Trimming removed 5 bases from V and 8 bases from J, with 15 bases in between. This CDR3 comprises 13 residues. The CDR3 loop reads CASSYRLLGGYTF. Written as DNA, the CDR3 is TGTGCCAGTAGTTATAGGTTATTGGGAGGCTACACCTTC.

The rearrangement links TRBV28 to TRBJ2-7, with D perhaps matching TRBD1 (5 bases). CDR1 is MDHEN and CDR2 is SYDVKM in the germline V gene. The CDR3 runs 14 residues. V was clipped by 8 bases and J by 0 bases, with 14 bases between them. Here the CDR3 DNA reads TGTGCCAGCTTAAGGGGCCAGGGCTCCTACGAGCAGTACTTC. It encodes CASLRGQGSYEQYF.

This chain's CDR3 is CASSPPGLHEQYF. CDR3 nucleotide sequence: TGTGCCAGCTCACCACCAGGACTGCACGAGCAGTACTTC. The V gene is TRBV18, the J gene TRBJ2-7; TRBD2 might be the D (5 bases). In germline, CDR1 is KGHSH, CDR2 LQKENI. This CDR3 has 13 residues. Trimming left V 0 bases short and J 5 bases short, with 8 bases between.

The gene calls are TRBV11-2 and TRBJ2-1; no clear D gene. Germline CDR1 reads SGHAT; CDR2 reads FQNNGV. This CDR3 region has 14 residues. The germline V and J ends were trimmed by 2 bases and 5 bases, with 10 bases remaining between them. The CDR3 region is CASSLTRQDNEQFF. CDR3 coding DNA: TGTGCCAGCAGCTTAACACGGCAGGACAATGAGCAGTTCTTC.

The V call is TRBV15, the J call TRBJ2-6, with D unclear. Trimming pared 3 bases from V and 0 bases from J, leaving 15 bases between. Germline lookup yields CDR1 LNHNV and CDR2 YYDKDF (reference sequence). The CDR3 runs 18 residues. The chain's CDR3 is CATSSATDTVSGANVLTF. The CDR3 nucleotides read TGTGCCACCAGCAGCGCCACAGACACCGTCTCTGGGGCCAACGTCCTGACTTTC.

The chain employs TRBV2 and TRBJ2-5; the D gene is possibly TRBD2 (5 bases). This CDR3 comprises 13 residues. The germline V gene encodes CDR1 SNHLY and CDR2 FYNNEI. Trimming stripped 9 bases from V and 4 bases from J, with 15 bases between. CDR3 DNA sequence: TGTGCCAGTTCCGGGAACTTGGGAGAGACCCAGTACTTC. It translates to CASSGNLGETQYF.

This sequence joins TRBV7-8 and TRBJ2-1; TRBD1 might be the D (6 bases). The V end lost 4 bases, the J end lost 9 bases, and 16 bases lay between the germline ends. The germline CDR1 and CDR2 sequences are SGHVS and FQNEAQ. This CDR3 is built from 14 residues. DNA of the CDR3: TGTGCCAGCAGCTCGCTTAGAGAAGGGGGTGAGCAGTTCTTC. It encodes CASSSLREGGEQFF.

The chain uses TRBV4-3 and TRBJ1-1; D is unresolved. Trimming took 5 bases from V and 0 from J, leaving 13 bases between them. CDR3 size: 15 residues. Germline V gives CDR1 LGHNA, CDR2 YSLEER. CDR3 in amino acids: CASSTHYGMNTEAFF. The CDR3 nucleotides are TGCGCCAGCAGCACCCACTACGGGATGAACACTGAAGCTTTCTTT.

This chain connects TRBV11-3 to TRBJ1-3; D perhaps matches TRBD1 (5 bases). The germline gives CDR1 SGHNT, CDR2 YENEEA. This CDR3 spans 15 amino acids. Trimming cost V 5 bases and J 0 bases, with 11 bases left between them. Here the CDR3 reads CASSLDTNSGNTIYF. The CDR3 region has the DNA TGTGCCAGCAGCCTGGACACCAACTCTGGAAACACCATATATTTT.

This clone was recorded a few times. The chain employs TRBV6-6 and TRBJ1-3; D not certain. V lost 6 bases and J 1 base, leaving 16 bases between the germline ends. The CDR3 has 16 residues. Germline CDR1 is MNHNY and CDR2 is SVGAGI (reference sequence). The CDR3 loop reads CASRPPATLSGNTIYF. Written as DNA, the CDR3 is TGTGCCAGCAGACCTCCTGCCACCTTATCTGGAAACACCATATATTTT.

This chain uses TRBV5-1 with TRBJ1-2; 12 bases agree with TRBD1. This CDR3 region has 14 residues. From germline, CDR1 is SGHRS and CDR2 YFSETQ. V shed 4 bases, J shed 6 bases, and the junction held 4 bases outside the gene matches. The CDR3 region has the DNA TGCGCCAGCAGCGCTGGGACAGGGGGCGATGGCTACACCTTC. This translates into CASSAGTGGDGYTF.

The J gene is TRBJ2-7, the V gene TRBV5-5; 7 nucleotides align to TRBD1. The CDR3 extends over 17 amino acids. V was pared by 0 bases and J by 8 bases, with 17 bases of the junction left unmatched. CDR1 is SGHKS and CDR2 is YYEKEE in the germline V gene (reference sequence). CDR3 in DNA: TGTGCCAGCAGCTTGGAGGGGCAGGGGGTTCCCCCTAGGCAGCAGTACTTC. It specifies CASSLEGQGVPPRQQYF.

The V call is TRBV5-1, the J call TRBJ2-3; TRBD1 agrees at 7 bases. V lost 4 bases, J lost 6 bases, and 11 bases stayed unmatched. Per the germline V gene, CDR1 is SGHRS and CDR2 is YFSETQ. The CDR3 has 15 residues. DNA of the CDR3: TGCGCCAGCAGCCCTGAGGGACAGCCTAGGGATACGCAGTATTTT. Its translation is CASSPEGQPRDTQYF.

This chain uses TRBV18 with TRBJ2-7; 7 bases map to TRBD1. The V gene end was trimmed by 6 bases and the J gene end by 5 bases; junction bases not matched to a gene: 7. This CDR3 has 13 amino acids. From germline, CDR1 is KGHSH and CDR2 LQKENI. The CDR3 protein is CASSATGNHEQYF. CDR3 coding DNA: TGTGCCAGCTCCGCGACAGGGAACCACGAGCAGTACTTC.

This sequence joins TRBV27 and TRBJ2-2; 9 bases fit TRBD1. This CDR3 is built from 15 residues. Germline V lookup: CDR1 MNHEY, CDR2 SMNVEV (reference sequence). V lost 4 bases to trimming and J lost 7 bases; unmatched junction nucleotides: 7. CDR3 nucleotide sequence: TGTGCCAGCAGTTCGCCGGGACAGGGCAGCGGGGAGCTGTTTTTT. This codes for CASSSPGQGSGELFF.

This chain joins TRBV7-9 and TRBJ2-3; 10 bases are shared with TRBD2. This CDR3 comprises 19 residues. V lost 3 bases, J lost 6 bases, and 18 bases stayed unmatched. Germline V gene data show CDR1 as SEHNR and CDR2 as FQNEAQ (reference sequence). This CDR3 is CASSFGLAGALAIPDTQYF. DNA for the CDR3: TGTGCCAGCAGCTTCGGGCTAGCGGGGGCCCTGGCAATCCCCGATACGCAGTATTTT.

This chain joins TRBV6-6 and TRBJ1-5, with D uncertain. CDR3 length: 14 amino acids. Looked up from germline, CDR1 is MNHNY and CDR2 is SVGAGI (reference sequence). V lost 6 bases to trimming and J lost 0 bases, with 9 bases between them. CDR3 in amino acids: CASSRGGSNQPQHF. The CDR3 coding sequence is TGTGCCAGCAGCCGGGGTGGTAGCAATCAGCCCCAGCATTTT.

The chain has TRBV5-1 and TRBJ2-2; 8 bases agree with TRBD2. V was clipped by 4 bases and J by 8 bases; unmatched bases: 4. The CDR3 length is 13 residues. Germline CDR1 SGHRS, CDR2 YFSETQ. CDR3 coding DNA: TGCGCCAGCAGCCAGGGACTAGGTGGGGAGCTGTTTTTT. This translates into CASSQGLGGELFF.

The gene calls are TRBV5-1 and TRBJ2-3; D is possibly TRBD1 (5 bases). V was shortened by 3 bases and J by 3 bases, with 14 bases between the two germline ends. The germline V gene has CDR1 SGHRS and CDR2 YFSETQ. CDR3 length: 15 amino acids. Here the CDR3 DNA reads TGCGCCAGCAGCTCCTCTGGGGCCGAAACAGATACGCAGTATTTT. Translation: CASSSSGAETDTQYF.

The gene calls are TRBV7-9 and TRBJ1-1; possible D gene TRBD1, 6 bases. V was shortened by 10 bases and J by 7 bases, with 13 bases between the two germline ends. The germline gives CDR1 SEHNR, CDR2 FQNEAQ (reference sequence). This CDR3 spans 11 amino acids. DNA of the CDR3: TGTGCCACCCAAGGGGGGGATGAAGCTTTCTTT. The encoded protein is CATQGGDEAFF.

This clone came up a few times. The rearrangement uses TRBV29-1 and TRBJ1-1, with D possibly being TRBD1 (6 bases). Trimming took 5 bases from V and 4 from J, leaving 14 bases between them. Per the germline V gene, CDR1 is SQVTM and CDR2 is ANQGSEA. The CDR3 covers 13 residues. This chain's CDR3 is CSVPGTFLTEAFF. CDR3 DNA: TGCAGCGTTCCTGGGACATTCCTCACTGAAGCTTTCTTT.

The chain links TRBV5-1 to TRBJ1-4, with 7 bases identical to TRBD1. Germline CDR1 SGHRS, CDR2 YFSETQ. The CDR3 loop spans 19 amino acids. After removal of 7 bases from V and 0 bases from J, the junction contained 18 bases not matched to a gene. This CDR3 is CASSYRLPGQTTTNEKLFF. The CDR3 nucleotides read TGCGCCAGCTCATACCGACTACCGGGACAGACAACAACTAATGAAAAACTGTTTTTT.

The V call is TRBV27, the J call TRBJ2-2; a possible D gene is TRBD1 (6 bases). V was clipped by 4 bases and J by 6 bases, with 12 bases between them. The CDR3 length is 14 residues. Looked up from germline, CDR1 is MNHEY and CDR2 is SMNVEV (reference sequence). CDR3 coding DNA: TGTGCCAGCAGTTCGACAGGAGGTGCCGGGGAGCTGTTTTTT. Translation gives CASSSTGGAGELFF.

This chain connects TRBV5-1 to TRBJ1-3, with 7 bases lining up with TRBD1. The CDR3 has 14 residues. J was trimmed by 5 bases and V by 3 bases; bases with no gene match: 5. CDR1 and CDR2 (germline): SGHRS, YFSETQ. CDR3 residues: CASSWTGQRNTIYF. Here the CDR3 DNA reads TGCGCCAGCAGCTGGACAGGACAAAGAAACACCATATATTTT.

This chain links TRBV9 with TRBJ1-3; D is ambiguous. Trimming left V 4 bases short and J 0 bases short, with 14 bases between. Germline loops: CDR1 SGDLS, CDR2 YYNGEE. The CDR3 has 16 residues. The CDR3 here is CASSSSGRISGNTIYF. CDR3 in DNA: TGTGCCAGCAGCTCCTCCGGGCGGATCTCTGGAAACACCATATATTTT.

V and J are TRBV21-1 and TRBJ2-7; the D call of TRBD1 is as the table states it, not checked on the DNA. TRBV21-1 is a documented pseudogene. This CDR3 region has 14 residues. CDR3 region: CASSTPGQGYEQYF. The CDR3 nucleotides are TGTGCCAGCAGCACCCCGGGACAGGGCTACGAGCAGTACTTC.